Listed below are T cell receptor beta chains from one sample, sequenced in a study of radiation and T cells in renal cell carcinoma. TCRdb keeps only in-frame clones here, not all; method: immunoSEQ multiplex PCR. Altogether 70,000 or so clones are present, more than 75% being singletons, with the ten largest covering approximately 5.4%. The source was blood, collected from a patient whose treatment included radiotherapy and nephrectomy. The receptors stem from a man in his sixties with renal cell carcinoma. Each CDR3 is given with its conserved first and last residue. D genes are given only for firm matches. Clone size appears in some rows only: once, few, many, or a class for an expanded clone.

cdr3_nt | cdr3_aa | clone_size | d_call | j_call | v_call
TGTGCCAGCAGCTTAAACCGGGGAGGGACTGAAGCTTTCTTT | CASSLNRGGTEAFF | NA | NA | TRBJ1-1 | TRBV7-2
TGTGCCAGCAGGAACCTAATGAACCCGGTAGAGACCCAGTACTTC | CASRNLMNPVETQYF | NA | NA | TRBJ2-5 | TRBV6-1
TGTGCCTGGAGTGTCGGCGGTCCCTCGGGTGGCTACACCTTC | CAWSVGGPSGGYTF | NA | NA | TRBJ1-2 | TRBV30
TGTGCCAGCAGGCCTACAGGTTCGAACACCGGGGAGCTGTTTTTT | CASRPTGSNTGELFF | once | NA | TRBJ2-2 | TRBV11-3
TGTGCCAGCAGCTTAGGAGGACCGGGTGGCTACACCTTC | CASSLGGPGGYTF | NA | NA | TRBJ1-2 | TRBV7-2
TGCGCCAGCAGCTTAAACGGGAACACCGGGGAGCTGTTTTTT | CASSLNGNTGELFF | NA | NA | TRBJ2-2 | TRBV5-1
TGTGCCAGCAGCTTCGGACAGGGGGAAGCTAATGAAAAACTGTTTTTT | CASSFGQGEANEKLFF | few | TRBD1 | TRBJ1-4 | TRBV5-6
TGTGCCAGCAGTGAAGCGCCCGGACACACCTACGAGCAGTACTTC | CASSEAPGHTYEQYF | once | NA | TRBJ2-7 | TRBV2
TGTGCCAGCAGTCCAGGGACTAGCGGGAGCTACGAGCAGTACTTC | CASSPGTSGSYEQYF | many | TRBD2 | TRBJ2-7 | TRBV6-5
TGTGCCAGTAGTATAGAGCTAACTGGGGCCAACGTCCTGACTTTC | CASSIELTGANVLTF | NA | NA | TRBJ2-6 | TRBV19
TGTGCCAGCAGCCAGCAATCGACAGGGTGGGGAACCGGGGAGCTGTTTTTT | CASSQQSTGWGTGELFF | NA | TRBD1 | TRBJ2-2 | TRBV28
TGTGCCAGCAGCTTGGACGTCCGGGAGACCCAGTACTTC | CASSLDVRETQYF | NA | NA | TRBJ2-5 | TRBV5-4
TGTGCCAGCAGCGTAGGGACTTGGGATGAGCAGTTCTTC | CASSVGTWDEQFF | NA | NA | TRBJ2-1 | TRBV9
TGTGCCAGCAGCTTAGAGGGATCCTACGAGCAGTACTTC | CASSLEGSYEQYF | NA | NA | TRBJ2-7 | TRBV13
TGCGCCAGCAGCCAAGATGCTTACGCGGGGAACACCGGGGAGCTGTTTTTT | CASSQDAYAGNTGELFF | NA | NA | TRBJ2-2 | TRBV4-3
TGTGCCAGCAGCGTAGCGTACGGTGTTACCTACGAGCAGTACTTC | CASSVAYGVTYEQYF | NA | NA | TRBJ2-7 | TRBV9
TGTGCCAGCAGCTTGTCCTTATTCGGACTAGCGGGAGTTCAGGAGACCCAGTACTTC | CASSLSLFGLAGVQETQYF | NA | TRBD2 | TRBJ2-5 | TRBV7-8
TGTGCCAGTAGTCCACGGACAGGGAATCAGCCCCAGCATTTT | CASSPRTGNQPQHF | once | TRBD1 | TRBJ1-5 | TRBV19
TGTGCCAGCAGTCGGGACAGGGGGCTCTACAATGAGCAGTTCTTC | CASSRDRGLYNEQFF | NA | TRBD1 | TRBJ2-1 | TRBV6-4
TGTGCCAGCAGTGAAAGGCAGGGGGCTGATGGCTACACCTTC | CASSERQGADGYTF | NA | TRBD1 | TRBJ1-2 | TRBV2
TGTGCCGGGGATTCGGGCCAGAGGTACGAGCAGTACTTC | CAGDSGQRYEQYF | NA | NA | TRBJ2-7 | TRBV27
TGTGCCGGGTCGGGGAGCGGCTACGAGCAGTACTTC | CAGSGSGYEQYF | NA | NA | TRBJ2-7 | TRBV28
TGTGCCAGTCTCGGCGGGGCCCCTTCCTACGAGCAGTACTTC | CASLGGAPSYEQYF | NA | NA | TRBJ2-7 | TRBV28
TGTGCCAGCAGCTTCGACAGTTACGACACTGAAGCTTTCTTT | CASSFDSYDTEAFF | NA | NA | TRBJ1-1 | TRBV7-9
TGTGCCAGCAGTGGCGGGAGGGTGTACAATGAGCAGTTCTTC | CASSGGRVYNEQFF | NA | TRBD2 | TRBJ2-1 | TRBV6-6
TGCGCCAGCGGGCGTGCCAACAATGAGCAGTTCTTC | CASGRANNEQFF | NA | NA | TRBJ2-1 | TRBV5-1
TGCGCCAGCAGCTCGAGACTAGCCTCCAGCTCCTACAATGAGCAGTTCTTC | CASSSRLASSSYNEQFF | NA | TRBD2 | TRBJ2-1 | TRBV5-1
TGCAGCGTTGGGACAGGGATTAGCAATGAGCAGTTCTTC | CSVGTGISNEQFF | NA | TRBD1 | TRBJ2-1 | TRBV29-1